These 14 T cell receptor beta chains were all obtained from the same sample, sequenced in a study of technical replicates of blood from a handful of donors. The repertoire was sequenced with immunoSEQ multiplex PCR; TCRdb's copy has only in-frame clones and lacks some. The table includes about 89,000 clones, around 95% detected once. Specimen: T cells isolated from PBMCs. These receptors were obtained from a human donor in good health.

The chain carries TRBV4-1 and TRBJ2-7, with 8 positions matching TRBD1. The CDR3 has 15 residues. The germline V gene encodes CDR1 MGHRA and CDR2 YSYEKL. V gave up 6 bases and J gave up 3 bases; unmatched junction bases: 10. CDR3 region: CASRTRDRQGYEQYF. CDR3 DNA sequence: TGCGCCAGCAGGACCCGGGACAGGCAGGGCTACGAGCAGTACTTC.

In its sample, this clone was seen once. This chain uses TRBV29-1 with TRBJ1-2; 11 nucleotides align to TRBD1. The CDR3 extends over 15 amino acids. The germline CDR1 and CDR2 sequences are SQVTM and ANQGSEA. Trimming removed 6 bases from V and 4 bases from J; junction bases left unmatched: 10. CDR3 sequence reads: CSVGQGAGGLYGYTF. The CDR3 region has the DNA TGCAGCGTCGGACAGGGGGCGGGAGGCCTCTATGGCTACACCTTC.

The CDR3 bases are TGTGCCTGGAGTGTAATTTGGCCGAACACCTACGAGCAGTACTTC. It yields the protein CAWSVIWPNTYEQYF. This sequence joins TRBV30 and TRBJ2-7; the D is unclear. Trimming removed 0 bases from V and 2 bases from J, with 14 bases in between. Germline V gives CDR1 GTSNPN, CDR2 SVGIG (reference sequence). The CDR3 contains 15 residues.

This sequence joins TRBV11-3 and TRBJ2-3; 7 nucleotides agree with TRBD2. Losses at the gene ends were 3 bases for V and 0 bases for J; bases not matched to a gene: 9. The CDR3 is made up of 17 amino acids. From germline, CDR1 is SGHNT and CDR2 YENEEA. CDR3 region: CASSFGYLSGSTDTQYF. The DNA for the CDR3 is TGTGCCAGCAGCTTCGGCTACCTTAGCGGGAGCACAGATACGCAGTATTTT.

This chain uses TRBV4-2 with TRBJ2-1, with 7 bases lining up with TRBD1. V was clipped by 1 base and J by 15 bases; unmatched bases: 12. Germline CDR1 LGHNA, CDR2 YNFKEQ. The CDR3 runs to 14 residues. CDR3 protein: CASSQGGGQGGSFF. Here the CDR3 DNA reads TGTGCCAGCAGCCAAGGGGGTGGGCAAGGGGGCTCGTTCTTC.

In DNA form, the CDR3 reads TGTGCCAGCTCATCTAGACTAGCGGGAGAGGGGAGCAATGAGCAGTTCTTC. Translating it yields CASSSRLAGEGSNEQFF. This chain uses TRBV18 with TRBJ2-1; 12 positions match TRBD2. Germline V lookup: CDR1 KGHSH, CDR2 LQKENI. CDR3 length: 17 residues. The V gene end was trimmed by 5 bases and the J gene end by 6 bases; junction bases not matched to a gene: 11.

The chain recombines TRBV28 with TRBJ2-5, with D tentatively TRBD1 (5 bases). The CDR3 spans 16 residues. The germline V gene encodes CDR1 MDHEN and CDR2 SYDVKM. Trimming left V 7 bases short and J 1 base short, with 19 bases between. The CDR3 reads CASNLSRVTSQETQYF. CDR3 nucleotide sequence: TGTGCCAGCAACCTCTCCAGGGTGACCTCCCAAGAGACCCAGTACTTC.

The chain is built from TRBV11-2 and TRBJ1-1, with 10 bases that match TRBD1. Trimming took 3 bases from V and 11 from J; bases not matched to a gene: 0. Germline lookup yields CDR1 SGHAT and CDR2 FQNNGV. This CDR3 has 11 residues. Here the CDR3 reads CASSLGQGAFF. The DNA of the CDR3 is TGTGCCAGCAGCTTGGGACAGGGGGCTTTCTTT.

This clone was seen only once. V gene TRBV4-2 combines with J gene TRBJ2-2, with TRBD2 identical over 14 bases. V lost 3 bases, J lost 6 bases, and 3 bases stayed unmatched. The CDR3 runs to 16 residues. Per germline, CDR1 LGHNA and CDR2 YNFKEQ. The DNA of the CDR3 is TGTGCCAGCAGCCACGGACTAGCGGGAGGTGCCGGGGAGCTGTTTTTT. It yields the protein CASSHGLAGGAGELFF.

J is TRBJ2-2 and V is TRBV6-1; 9 bases fit TRBD1. V shed 4 bases and J 3 bases; nucleotides not matched to a gene: 3. CDR1 and CDR2 (germline): MNHNS, SASEGT. This CDR3 has 15 residues. CDR3 region: CASSGNRGHTGELFF. CDR3 coding DNA: TGTGCCAGCAGTGGTAACAGGGGGCACACCGGGGAGCTGTTTTTT.

The chain joins TRBV5-4 to TRBJ2-3, with D possibly TRBD2 on 6 matching bases. This CDR3 region has 14 residues. Trimming removed 5 bases from V and 2 bases from J, with 12 bases in between. Germline CDR1 reads SGHNT; CDR2 reads YYREEE (reference sequence). In nucleotides, the CDR3 is TGTGCCAGCAGGGTAGCGGAAAACACAGATACGCAGTATTTT. Translated: CASRVAENTDTQYF. Drawing the rest from reference TRBV5-4 and TRBJ2-3, the complete variable domain is ETGVTQSPTHLIKTRGQQVTLRCSSQSGHNTVSWYQQALGQGPQFIFQYYREEENGRGNFPPRFSGLQFPNYSSELNVNALELDDSALYLCASRVAENTDTQYFGPGTRLTVL.

The V and J genes are TRBV18 and TRBJ2-3; D gene ambiguous. The germline V and J ends were trimmed by 4 bases and 0 bases, with 11 bases remaining between them. CDR1 and CDR2 from the germline V gene are KGHSH and LQKENI. The CDR3 is 15 amino acids. CDR3 coding DNA: TGTGCCAGCTCACAAGCGCCGATTAGCACAGATACGCAGTATTTT. The encoded protein is CASSQAPISTDTQYF.

This rearrangement joins TRBV5-1 to TRBJ2-4, with TRBD1 matching over 7 bases. V was clipped by 0 bases and J by 8 bases; unmatched bases: 5. The germline gives CDR1 SGHRS, CDR2 YFSETQ. CDR3 length: 14 residues. The chain's CDR3 is CASSLGTGSYIQYF. The CDR3 coding sequence is TGCGCCAGCAGCTTGGGGACAGGATCTTACATTCAGTACTTC.

Only a few counts were recorded for this clone. The V and J genes are TRBV4-1 and TRBJ2-3; D possibly corresponds to TRBD2 (6 bases). The germline V and J ends were trimmed by 6 bases and 2 bases, with 15 bases remaining between them. The CDR3 consists of 15 residues. Per the germline V gene, CDR1 is MGHRA and CDR2 is YSYEKL. CDR3 DNA sequence: TGCGCCAGCAGGTTCGGACTACTTAACACAGATACGCAGTATTTT. Protein product: CASRFGLLNTDTQYF.